This T cell receptor (beta chain) comes out of a study of early T cells in non-severe SARS-CoV-2 infection. Individual cDNA molecules were tagged with unique molecular identifiers. In TCRdb, the 5' RACE reads were re-called with MiXCR into one record per CDR3 protein. The repertoire includes 65,000 to 80,000 distinct CDR3 sequences, 9.5% to 15% of them detected once, and about 1.1% sits in the top ten. Trimming removed 3 bases from V and 0 bases from J; junction bases left unmatched: 5. Germline assignment: CDR1 KGHSH and CDR2 LQKENI. The CDR3 runs to 16 residues. V usage is TRBV18 and J usage is TRBJ2-1, with 7 bases matching TRBD1. Input material: whole blood. The sequence was collected from an adult who was a healthcare worker with PCR-confirmed SARS-CoV-2 infection or an uninfected control (not recorded which). The CDR3 protein is CASSPAQGSSYNEQFF. CDR3 nucleotide sequence: TGTGCCAGCTCACCCGCACAGGGGAGCTCCTACAATGAGCAGTTCTTC.